The entry below gives a single T cell receptor beta chain sequence along with its context. The antigen is unknown. This sample is part of a study of cytomegalovirus exposure and HLA in healthy donors. Study information: Around 200 million T cells yielded 100 million or so unique TCR beta sequences, as an earlier analysis found.

The study, taken as a whole, reports: An analysis that came later showed most CMV-associated TCR beta chains appearing HLA-restricted.

Primers: 60 Vbeta forward and 13 Jbeta reverse. Clones were read by immunoSEQ multiplex PCR, and TCRdb kept only the in-frame ones, dropping some. The data contain 100,000 to 150,000 clones, roughly 66% of them seen just once; the ten biggest clones take up about 4.4%. Germline values: CDR1 ENHRY, CDR2 SYGVKD. The length of the CDR3 is 15 residues. The V gene lost 7 bases and the J gene lost 5 bases, with 15 bases spanning the gap. The chain links TRBV10-3 to TRBJ1-6; D is possibly TRBD1 (5 bases). The clonotype comes from a man between 60 and 75 years old in good health and CMV-seropositive. The sequenced sample was PBMCs. The CDR3 sequence is CAITSRGRDNSPLHF. In nucleotides, the CDR3 is TGTGCCATCACCTCCCGCGGCAGGGATAATTCACCCCTCCACTTT.